Listed below are T cell receptor beta chains from one sample, sequenced in a study of T cell responses to AZD1222 COVID-19 vaccine. The repertoire was sequenced with immunoSEQ multiplex PCR; TCRdb's copy has only in-frame clones and lacks some. The table lists 140,000 to 150,000 clones, roughly 91% of them singletons. The sample in question was peripheral blood, obtained on day 0 of AZD1222 vaccination. The receptors were gathered from an adult in good health. Both conserved end residues are part of each CDR3. Each record gives: V gene, D gene, J gene, clone size, CDR3 DNA, CDR3 protein. D genes are given only for firm matches. The size of a clone is reported for some rows only, either as once, few or many, or as a class for expanded clones.

>TRBV28|TRBD1|TRBJ1-2|-
TGTGCCAGCCGGGACAGAAGATATGGCTACACCTTC
CASRDRRYGYTF
>TRBV2|-|TRBJ1-3|-
TGTGCCAGCAGTGAGGGGGGCTCTGGAAACACCATATATTTT
CASSEGGSGNTIYF
>TRBV7-9|TRBD1|TRBJ1-4|-
TGTGCCAGCAGGCCCGGGACAGGGAGCGGGAAACTGTTTTTT
CASRPGTGSGKLFF
>TRBV4-1|-|TRBJ1-5|-
TGCGCCAGCAGTACTTTCATACATCAGCCCCAGCATTTT
CASSTFIHQPQHF
>TRBV30|-|TRBJ1-2|once
TGTGCCTGGAGTAGGGGGAGCTATGGCTACACCTTC
CAWSRGSYGYTF
>TRBV19|-|TRBJ1-1|-
TGTGCCAGTAGTAGAACAGGTGTGAACACTGAAGCTTTCTTT
CASSRTGVNTEAFF
>TRBV3-1/TRBV3-2|-|TRBJ1-1|-
TGTGCCAGCAGCCCCCACAGGGTTGGCACTGAAGCTTTCTTT
CASSPHRVGTEAFF
>TRBV2|-|TRBJ1-2|-
TGTGCCACCAACAGGGATCTTAACTATGGCTACACCTTC
CATNRDLNYGYTF
>TRBV28|-|TRBJ2-1|-
TGTGCCAGCAGTTTGGCACCTTACAATGAGCAGTTCTTC
CASSLAPYNEQFF
>TRBV19|TRBD1|TRBJ2-7|-
TGTGCCAGTAGTCCCCGGCCAGGGACAGCGGATACCTACGAGCAGTACTTC
CASSPRPGTADTYEQYF
>TRBV19|-|TRBJ1-1|-
TGTGCCAGTAGTATAGGTGGGGTATCTTTTTCTGAAGCTTTCTTT
CASSIGGVSFSEAFF
>TRBV9|TRBD2|TRBJ2-5|-
TGTGCCAGCAGCGCAGGACTAGCGGGGGGGATAGAGACCCAGTACTTC
CASSAGLAGGIETQYF
>TRBV10-3|-|TRBJ2-7|-
TGTGCCACCGCGAACCCCTACGAGCAGTACTTC
CATANPYEQYF
>TRBV4-2|TRBD2|TRBJ2-1|-
TGTGCCAGCAGCGAGATTAGCGGGGGGGCCTGGGAGCAGTTCTTC
CASSEISGGAWEQFF
>TRBV15|-|TRBJ1-6|-
TGTGCCACCAGCCGGACCTCTTATTCACCCCTCCACTTT
CATSRTSYSPLHF
>TRBV4-1|-|TRBJ1-2|-
TGCGCCAGCAGCCAAGAGCGGGTGGGGGGCGAAGATGGCTACACCTTC
CASSQERVGGEDGYTF
>TRBV6-5|TRBD1|TRBJ1-1|few
TGTGCCAGCAGCCCAGGGACAGGGAGAGCTTTCTTT
CASSPGTGRAFF
>TRBV7-6|-|TRBJ1-1|-
TGTGCCATCATGAACACTGAAGCTTTCTTT
CAIMNTEAFF
>TRBV9|-|TRBJ1-2|-
TGTGCCAGCAGCGTAGCTGAACAGAGTGGCTACACCTTC
CASSVAEQSGYTF
>TRBV7-9|-|TRBJ1-1|-
TGTGCCAGCAGCTTCTTCCTTCCTGAAGCTTTCTTT
CASSFFLPEAFF
>TRBV19|-|TRBJ1-2|-
TGTGCCAGTACCCATGGGGGGCTCCGGGGCTACACCTTC
CASTHGGLRGYTF
>TRBV15|TRBD1|TRBJ1-6|-
TGTGCCACCAGCGAGACAGGGAATTCACCCCTCCACTTT
CATSETGNSPLHF
>TRBV28|-|TRBJ2-3|-
TGTGCCAGCAGTTCAGGACTCCTACGCACAGATACGCAGTATTTT
CASSSGLLRTDTQYF